These T cell receptor beta chains were read from a single sample in a study of T cell changes during pregnancy in multiple sclerosis. This table comes from immunoSEQ multiplex PCR, and its TCRdb copy is limited to in-frame clones, with some not included. The data show tens of thousands of clones, with about 88% seen just once and roughly 0.56% held by the top ten. The sequenced sample was CD4+ T cells from peripheral blood mononuclear cells, obtained in the first trimester of pregnancy. Every receptor here comes from a female donor with multiple sclerosis, enrolled in a pregnancy study. Each CDR3 is given without its conserved first and last residue. The order of the fields is J gene, V gene, CDR3 protein.

>TRBJ1-2|TRBV7-2
ASSPGGRKLGGYT
>TRBJ2-3|TRBV5-4
ASSLGGGADTQY
>TRBJ2-2|TRBV19
ASSFSGGNTGELF
>TRBJ2-5|TRBV28
ASGGSADPETQY
>TRBJ1-3|TRBV30
ACTVSGNTIY
>TRBJ2-3|TRBV20-1
SAMRVDTQY
>TRBJ2-1|TRBV5-6
ASSLNYGGPSYNEQF
>TRBJ1-5|TRBV30
AWSSRGLGNQPQH
>TRBJ2-5|TRBV7-6
ASSLPRLAGGQETQY
>TRBJ2-3|TRBV5-1
ASSSGRRDTDTQY
>TRBJ1-2|TRBV7-9
ASSVGQGYHYGYT
>TRBJ1-5|TRBV2
ASSRDRGREWWH
>TRBJ2-6|TRBV7-3
ASSPPGTGGDSGANVLT
>TRBJ1-3|TRBV7-3
ASSGTDSGNTIY
>TRBJ2-3|TRBV2
ASRGGREQGHTDTQY
>TRBJ2-5|TRBV5-6
ASSFLGTVYEETQY
>TRBJ2-5|TRBV28
ASSLLAGGFQETQY
>TRBJ2-7|TRBV30
AWSLAGAQGEQY
>TRBJ2-2|TRBV18
ASSPRGANTGELF
>TRBJ1-5|TRBV6-1
ASSEFGTVSNQPQH
>TRBJ1-2|TRBV30
AWRNRGLMNYGYT
>TRBJ1-1|TRBV10-3
AIKMGQGQAF
>TRBJ2-1|TRBV6-5
ASSYSGTSGSNEQF
>TRBJ2-3|TRBV2
ASSDGGVRRTQY
>TRBJ1-2|TRBV19
ASSSRHRGLYGYT
>TRBJ2-2|TRBV19
ASSISSGSRELF
>TRBJ1-1|TRBV2
ASSEGRVNMNTEAF
>TRBJ1-1|TRBV6-6
ASSYVQGQAF